The clone carrying this TCR beta chain has only a few counts. Its antigen is not identified. This entry comes from a study of CD4 T cells in relation to SARS-CoV-2 and coronaviruses. The overall study: Negative control cultures got HIV-1 Nef peptides or no peptide.

From germline, CDR1 is SGHTA and CDR2 FQGTGA. The CDR3 has 16 amino acids. The V and J ends lost 2 bases and 8 bases, in that order; junction bases with no gene match: 5. Generated by immunoSEQ multiplex PCR, the TCRdb table keeps only in-frame clones and is missing some. The data contain roughly 28,000 clones, just under 75% of them seen just once; the ten biggest clones take up 20% to 25%. Unexposed donor CD4+ T cells date from 2011-2018, before the COVID-19 pandemic. CD4+ T cells were isolated from the cells after around eleven days of culture. Sequencing was done on a sample of CD4+ T cells from PBMCs, cultured in vitro. V gene TRBV7-3 combines with J gene TRBJ2-1; 14 nucleotides line up with TRBD2. The TCR originated in a human donor in good health. DNA of the CDR3: TGTGCCAGCAGCTTAGGACTAGCGGGAGGAACCGATGAGCAGTTCTTC. Protein sequence: CASSLGLAGGTDEQFF.